This is a list of T cell receptor beta chains from one sample in a study of blood T cell repertoires in COVID-19. Libraries were prepared by immunoSEQ multiplex PCR; TCRdb keeps only in-frame clonotypes and omits some of them. The table has just over 250,000 clones, about nine tenths seen once. The sequencing sample was made of peripheral blood. The receptors here all came from a person aged 18 to 35 with COVID-19, enrolled during active disease. The CDR3 runs from the conserved cysteine through the conserved F or W. The order of the fields is CDR3 length, clone size, D gene, J gene, V gene, CDR3 protein, CDR3 DNA. D genes are given only for firm matches. Size is omitted from some rows. Given values are once, few, many or a class for expanded clones.

length: 17
size: .
D: .
J: TRBJ2-3
V: TRBV15
CDR3: CATSRPLREGGTDTQYF
DNA: TGTGCCACCAGCAGACCACTCCGAGAGGGCGGCACAGATACGCAGTATTTT

length: 12
size: .
D: .
J: TRBJ2-1
V: TRBV27
CDR3: CASRDWLSEQFF
DNA: TGTGCCAGCCGTGATTGGCTCAGTGAGCAGTTCTTC

length: 15
size: .
D: .
J: TRBJ1-2
V: TRBV5-1
CDR3: CASSPTWAGESGYTF
DNA: TGCGCCAGCAGTCCGACGTGGGCAGGGGAGTCTGGCTACACCTTC

length: 14
size: once
D: TRBD1
J: TRBJ1-2
V: TRBV30
CDR3: CAWSSGTGVGGYTF
DNA: TGTGCCTGGAGTTCGGGGACAGGGGTCGGTGGCTACACCTTC

length: 15
size: .
D: .
J: TRBJ1-4
V: TRBV5-1
CDR3: CASRFRGDYNEKLFF
DNA: TGCGCCAGTCGTTTCCGCGGAGACTATAATGAAAAACTGTTTTTT

length: 15
size: .
D: .
J: TRBJ2-5
V: TRBV18
CDR3: CASSRTAQKQETQYF
DNA: TGTGCCAGCTCACGCACAGCCCAAAAGCAAGAGACCCAGTACTTC

length: 14
size: .
D: .
J: TRBJ2-5
V: TRBV5-1
CDR3: CASSPDRYQETQYF
DNA: TGCGCCAGCAGCCCCGACAGATACCAAGAGACCCAGTACTTC

length: 14
size: .
D: .
J: TRBJ1-4
V: TRBV19
CDR3: CASSIWESNEKLFF
DNA: TGTGCCAGTAGTATCTGGGAGTCTAATGAAAAACTGTTTTTT

length: 15
size: .
D: .
J: TRBJ2-7
V: TRBV11-2
CDR3: CASSANRDSSYEQYF
DNA: TGTGCCAGCAGCGCAAACCGGGATTCATCCTACGAGCAGTACTTC

length: 18
size: .
D: TRBD2
J: TRBJ2-3
V: TRBV3-1/TRBV3-2
CDR3: CASSQDTRSGSSTDTQYF
DNA: TGTGCCAGCAGCCAAGACACCAGGAGCGGGAGTTCCACAGATACGCAGTATTTT

length: 15
size: .
D: TRBD2
J: TRBJ2-7
V: TRBV3-1/TRBV3-2
CDR3: CASSLGLAFLDEQYF
DNA: TGTGCCAGCAGCCTTGGACTAGCTTTTTTGGACGAGCAGTACTTC

length: 17
size: .
D: TRBD2
J: TRBJ2-5
V: TRBV19
CDR3: CASSPTFGERDRETQYF
DNA: TGTGCCAGTAGTCCTACCTTCGGGGAGCGGGATAGAGAGACCCAGTACTTC

length: 13
size: .
D: .
J: TRBJ2-7
V: TRBV6-5
CDR3: CASSRDSGGEQYF
DNA: TGTGCCAGCAGTAGGGACTCCGGGGGCGAGCAGTACTTC

length: 14
size: few
D: .
J: TRBJ2-7
V: TRBV6-5
CDR3: CATGRSPDSYEQYF
DNA: TGTGCCACGGGAAGATCCCCAGACTCCTACGAGCAGTACTTC

length: 13
size: .
D: .
J: TRBJ1-1
V: TRBV6-5
CDR3: CASTGGQLTEAFF
DNA: TGTGCCAGCACGGGCGGACAACTCACTGAAGCTTTCTTT

length: 13
size: few
D: .
J: TRBJ1-4
V: TRBV25-1
CDR3: CASRLRGGEKLFF
DNA: TGTGCCAGCAGGTTGAGGGGGGGTGAAAAACTGTTTTTT

length: 13
size: .
D: TRBD1
J: TRBJ1-4
V: TRBV25-1
CDR3: CASSGDRGEKLFF
DNA: TGTGCCAGCAGTGGAGACAGGGGTGAAAAACTGTTTTTT

length: 15
size: .
D: .
J: TRBJ2-2
V: TRBV19
CDR3: CASSSLQGLTGELFF
DNA: TGTGCCAGTAGTAGTCTCCAGGGGCTAACCGGGGAGCTGTTTTTT

length: 17
size: .
D: .
J: TRBJ2-1
V: TRBV27
CDR3: CARKQGAKREAYNEQFF
DNA: TGTGCCAGGAAACAGGGGGCGAAGCGGGAGGCCTACAATGAGCAGTTCTTC

length: 15
size: .
D: .
J: TRBJ2-3
V: TRBV5-6
CDR3: CASSGAGRYTDTQYF
DNA: TGTGCCAGCAGCGGCGCAGGAAGATACACAGATACGCAGTATTTT

length: 16
size: .
D: TRBD2
J: TRBJ2-1
V: TRBV7-9
CDR3: CASSSPYQREHNEQFF
DNA: TGTGCCAGCAGCTCGCCGTACCAGCGGGAGCACAATGAGCAGTTCTTC

length: 17
size: .
D: TRBD1
J: TRBJ2-7
V: TRBV4-1
CDR3: CASSHGSQRTGGGEQYF
DNA: TGCGCCAGCAGTCACGGATCACAGAGGACAGGGGGCGGCGAGCAGTACTTC

length: 15
size: .
D: .
J: TRBJ2-1
V: TRBV27
CDR3: CASRDSLSSYNEQFF
DNA: TGTGCCAGCCGGGACTCCCTTAGCTCCTACAATGAGCAGTTCTTC

length: 16
size: .
D: .
J: TRBJ2-1
V: TRBV18
CDR3: CASSPASTGQYNEQFF
DNA: TGTGCCAGCTCACCCGCTAGCACAGGGCAATACAATGAGCAGTTCTTC

length: 17
size: .
D: TRBD2
J: TRBJ2-1
V: TRBV7-6
CDR3: CASSLARRTSGTNEQFF
DNA: TGTGCCAGCAGCTTAGCGCGAAGGACTAGCGGAACCAATGAGCAGTTCTTC

length: 16
size: .
D: TRBD1
J: TRBJ1-2
V: TRBV3-1/TRBV3-2
CDR3: CASSQRALDRGVGYTF
DNA: TGTGCCAGCAGCCAAAGGGCCTTGGACAGGGGTGTTGGCTACACCTTC

length: 12
size: .
D: .
J: TRBJ1-2
V: TRBV28
CDR3: CASSRDTYGYTF
DNA: TGTGCCAGCAGCCGGGACACCTATGGCTACACCTTC

length: 11
size: .
D: .
J: TRBJ2-7
V: TRBV6-6
CDR3: CASSSAYEQYF
DNA: TGTGCCAGCAGTTCTGCCTACGAGCAGTACTTC

length: 16
size: .
D: .
J: TRBJ1-3
V: TRBV19
CDR3: CASSIGLDTSGNTIYF
DNA: TGTGCCAGTAGTATCGGGTTGGACACCTCTGGAAACACCATATATTTT

length: 12
size: .
D: .
J: TRBJ2-7
V: TRBV9
CDR3: CASSSGGNEQYF
DNA: TGTGCCAGCAGCTCCGGAGGGAACGAGCAGTACTTC

length: 15
size: .
D: .
J: TRBJ2-7
V: TRBV5-5
CDR3: CASSSRLGGFYEQYF
DNA: TGTGCCAGCAGCTCCAGGCTCGGGGGATTTTACGAGCAGTACTTC

length: 16
size: .
D: TRBD1
J: TRBJ2-3
V: TRBV18
CDR3: CASSPQTGQRTDTQYF
DNA: TGTGCCAGCTCACCACAAACGGGACAGCGCACAGATACGCAGTATTTT

length: 15
size: .
D: .
J: TRBJ2-2
V: TRBV27
CDR3: CASSLLQGGTGELFF
DNA: TGTGCCAGCAGTTTATTACAGGGTGGCACCGGGGAGCTGTTTTTT